The clone carrying this T cell receptor (beta chain) was seen just once. What it recognizes is unknown. Donors came from a validation cohort of 90 to 150 subjects, distinct from the first 666-subject cohort. This entry comes from a study of cytomegalovirus exposure and HLA in healthy donors. As for the study in general: The use of the same platform for the 95 to 150 validation repertoires and the roughly 680 first-cohort repertoires was reported by a later analysis.

Assay: immunoSEQ multiplex PCR; the TCRdb copy retains only in-frame clones and omits some. The sample yields approximately 180,000 clones, roughly 86% seen once. The ends were cut back, 2 bases at V and 4 bases at J, with 11 bases in the middle. The V gene's germline CDR1 is MNHNS and CDR2 SASEGT. The CDR3 covers 14 residues. Regarding the study as a whole: In the roughly 130 validation repertoires, a later analysis found that first-cohort TCR clusters tended to co-occur. The classifier reportedly diagnosed cytomegalovirus status with high sensitivity and specificity.

The clonotype comes from a woman younger than 30 in good health and CMV-seronegative. The sample taken for sequencing was PBMCs. This chain connects TRBV6-1 to TRBJ1-2, with D tentatively TRBD1 (6 bases). CDR3 nucleotide sequence: TGTGCCAGCAGTGAAAACAGGGCCGGCTATGGCTACACCTTC. Encoded protein: CASSENRAGYGYTF.